These 10 T cell receptor beta chains were all obtained from the same sample, sequenced in a study of post-analysis software for immune sequencing data. Study-wide results and caveats: Patients used about 5 TRBV segments, including TRBV5-6, TRBV5-1 and TRBV20-1, more often than controls.

Carried by the TCR beta cDNA libraries were unique molecular identifiers. TCRdb re-called the PCR reads through MiXCR, storing one row per CDR3 protein. Of hundreds of thousands of distinct CDR3 sequences listed, more than 50% are singletons. No antigens are known for them. The specimen was blood. The origin of the receptors is a girl aged 2-10 years with multiple sclerosis.

This clonotype was counted only a few times. V and J are TRBV4-3 and TRBJ2-5; possibly TRBD1 for D (6 bases). The germline V gene has CDR1 LGHNA and CDR2 YSLEER. Trimming stripped 1 base from V and 4 bases from J, with 13 bases between. The CDR3 has 15 amino acids. For the CDR3, the DNA is TGCGCCAGCAGCCAAGTATCAGGGGCAGGAGAGACCCAGTACTTC. Translated, it gives CASSQVSGAGETQYF.

This clonotype has more than one count but fewer than ten. The rearrangement joins TRBV5-1 to TRBJ2-5, with 9 bases aligning to TRBD2. The CDR3 has 14 amino acids. The J segment lost 1 base and the V segment lost 7 bases, leaving 5 bases of the junction unmatched. In germline, CDR1 is SGHRS, CDR2 YFSETQ. CDR3 sequence: CASGASGAQETQYF. The CDR3 DNA follows: TGCGCCAGCGGGGCTAGCGGGGCCCAAGAGACCCAGTACTTC.

J is TRBJ2-7 and V is TRBV2; D is tentatively TRBD1 or TRBD2 (6 bases each). The closer fit of TRBJ2-5 to the DNA end suggests the J call may be wrong. Germline assignment: CDR1 SNHLY and CDR2 FYNNEI. This CDR3 is built from 14 residues. In nucleotides, the CDR3 is TGTGCCAGCAGGGAGGGACACCGGACGGAGACCCAGTACTTC. Protein sequence: CASREGHRTETQYF.

With regard to this clonotype: The junction differs from germline at one of its ends, possibly a read error. The chain combines TRBV7-9 with TRBJ1-4; perhaps TRBD1 as D (6 bases). Per germline, CDR1 SEHNR and CDR2 FQNEAQ (reference sequence). This CDR3 has 15 residues. CDR3 residues: CASSPRTATNEELFF. CDR3 DNA sequence: TGTGCCAGCAGCCCCCGGACAGCTACTAATGAAGAACTGTTTTTT.

This clonotype was detected only once. V gene TRBV5-1 combines with J gene TRBJ2-7; 9 bases are shared with TRBD2. The CDR3 covers 16 residues. Per germline, CDR1 SGHRS and CDR2 YFSETQ. The trim removed 7 bases at V and 2 bases at J, leaving 13 bases unmatched. Here the CDR3 reads CASRRLTSGRTYEQYF. DNA of the CDR3: TGCGCCAGCCGCCGTCTAACTAGCGGGCGTACCTACGAGCAGTACTTC.

This chain links TRBV7-2 with TRBJ2-1; TRBD1 or TRBD2 may be the D gene (5 bases each). The CDR3 is 12 amino acids. The germline V and J ends were trimmed by 5 bases and 9 bases, with 11 bases remaining between them. Germline V lookup: CDR1 SGHTA, CDR2 FQGNSA. CDR3 sequence: CASSPGAGEQFF. CDR3 nucleotides: TGTGCCAGCAGCCCCGGGGCGGGTGAGCAGTTCTTC.

V gene TRBV20-1 combines with J gene TRBJ2-7; a possible D gene is TRBD2 (6 bases). The V end lost 1 base, the J end lost 7 bases, and 17 bases lay between the germline ends. The CDR3 extends over 14 amino acids. Germline CDR1 reads DFQATT; CDR2 reads SNEGSKA (reference sequence). The CDR3 protein is CSARVAGTSNEQYF. DNA of the CDR3: TGCAGTGCTAGAGTTGCGGGGACGTCCAATGAGCAGTACTTC.

In this sample, this clonotype turned up once. The rearrangement links TRBV27 to TRBJ1-2; D is possibly TRBD1 (5 bases). Germline CDR1 is MNHEY and CDR2 is SMNVEV (reference sequence). The CDR3 covers 11 residues. V dropped 8 bases and J dropped 5 bases, with 9 bases sitting between them. Written as DNA, the CDR3 is TGTGCCAGCGGGACGGTATATGGCTACACCTTC. It specifies CASGTVYGYTF.

DNA of the CDR3: TGTGCCAGCAGACCGACAGGGTCTGACGAGCAGTACTTC. Encoded protein: CASRPTGSDEQYF. The chain joins TRBV28 to TRBJ2-5, with 7 bases fitting TRBD1. The J call is doubtful: the DNA matches TRBJ2-7 better. Germline loops: CDR1 MDHEN, CDR2 SYDVKM. This CDR3 is built from 13 residues.

This chain connects TRBV6-5 to TRBJ2-4; 9 bases are shared with TRBD1. Gene TRBJ2-7 matches the end of the DNA better, so the J call may be wrong. Germline V gene lookup returns CDR1 MNHEY and CDR2 SVGAGI. The CDR3 spans 15 residues. DNA for the CDR3: TGTGCCAGCAGCTCCACAGGGGGCAGCTCCTACGAGCAGTACTTC. It encodes CASSSTGGSSYEQYF.